The entry below describes one TCR beta chain. Its antigen is unknown. The germline V gene yields SGHDN for CDR1 and FVKESK for CDR2. From the cysteine through the phenylalanine, the CDR3 covers 16 amino acids. No DNA has been recorded. From each donor, an approximately 2.7 ml peripheral blood sample was collected into PAXgene tubes and kept at -80 degrees C. Total RNA was isolated from whole blood with the PAXgene blood miRNA kit on an automated QIAcube, without T cell sorting. Peripheral blood from monozygotic twin pairs, either concordant or discordant for inflammatory bowel disease, underwent deep TCRalpha and TCRbeta repertoire profiling that used unique molecular barcoding. Smoking habits were recorded for all twin pairs, and individuals were classified as current, former or never smokers. The library was built by means of 5' RACE. Each TCR library was prepared from about 3.5 ug of total RNA. For each sample, cDNA synthesis was carried out in eight separate reactions using SMARTScribe reverse transcriptase. During cDNA synthesis, template switching introduced unique molecular identifiers that contained a 6-nucleotide sample barcode. Amplification of TCRalpha and TCRbeta cDNA involved two nested PCRs of approximately 16 and 9 cycles, and each PCR was followed by bead purification. Before amplification, the cDNA was treated with uracil DNA-glycosylase and purified using the QIAquick PCR purification kit. The second PCR was the step at which Illumina TruSeq-compatible adapters and sample-specific barcodes were added. Library quality and concentration were checked on TapeStation and Qubit, and libraries were pooled at around 4.7 ng each. Sequencing of the pooled libraries was done on an Illumina HiSeq2500 single-index Rapid Run using custom sequencing primers and 2 x 100 bp reads. The original pipeline was this. PCR and sequencing errors were corrected by UMI-based consensus assembly using MiGEC version 1.2.6. MiXCR version 2.1.1 handled V(D)J alignment, clonotype assembly and CDR3 extraction. To normalise gene usage, clonotype sharing and MAIT/NKT TCR abundance, the top 1000, 10 000 and 20 000 clonotypes in each sample were analysed. After downsampling to 27 000 UMIs, diversity was calculated as the inverse Simpson index using the vegan R package. Paired Mann-Whitney U tests were applied to discordant twin pairs, and Benjamini-Hochberg correction was used for multiple testing. TCRdb reanalyzed the reads, keeping one entry per CDR3 protein sequence and omitting DNA. These V and J calls originate from TCRdb's pipeline instead of the authors' own analysis. The table held for this sample gives 150,000 to 200,000 distinct CDR3 sequences. In total, the top ten clones hold 2% to 2.5% of the sample.

This sample is drawn from a study of monozygotic twins with inflammatory bowel disease (dated 2019 in TCRdb). Regarding the research as a whole: In total, roughly 30 monozygotic twin pairs made up the full study: 19 Danish pairs, all IBD-discordant, plus nine German pairs, of which four were IBD-concordant and five were IBD-discordant. The search for disease-associated traits relied mainly on comparing IBD patients with their genetically identical healthy co-twins within discordant pairs. Each individual had, on average, about 151 000 unique TCRalpha sequences and 181 000 unique TCRbeta sequences available for analysis.

General study outcomes and caveats: Background noise and inter-individual variability may have been introduced into the repertoires by the differing immunosuppressive treatments among patients. The results gave no support for a single strong signal or clonotype linked to IBD. IBD patients shared fewer clonotypes with other individuals than healthy twins did, most markedly in patients showing signs of disease activity. No difference in repertoire similarity was observed between concordant and discordant twins, possibly owing to limited statistical power. The analysis was unable to tell apart different T cell subtypes. A decrease in TCRbeta repertoire diversity, as measured by inverse Simpson index, was observed in IBD patients compared with their healthy co-twins.

The chain links TRBV14 with TRBJ2-3; TCRdb picks TRBD1, but there is no DNA to check that call. Sequencing was performed on blood. The origin of this receptor is a human donor with ulcerative colitis or Crohn's disease, or a healthy co-twin of an affected twin (not recorded which). This receptor has the CDR3 CASSPLRGRGVDTQYF.